This T cell receptor (beta chain) stems from a study of siplizumab effects on memory and regulatory T cells. Study-level results: Controls showed an average of around 27% Treg-derived mappable alloreactive CD4+ clones, while siplizumab showed around 69%.

The V and J ends lost 0 bases and 6 bases, in that order; junction bases with no gene match: 4. Germline V gene data show CDR1 as ENHRY and CDR2 as SYGVKD. The CDR3 extends over 15 amino acids. The data were produced by immunoSEQ multiplex PCR, yet TCRdb's version contains in-frame clones alone and is incomplete. In the table there are about 110,000 clones, under 95% of which are singletons. Of note for this clone: As yet, its antigen is unknown.

What was sequenced was CD4+ T cells sorted from blood. This TCR came from a human donor in good health. V and J are TRBV10-3 and TRBJ1-4; TRBD1 aligns across 7 bases. Here the CDR3 reads CAISESAGGDEKLFF. CDR3 DNA: TGTGCCATCAGTGAGTCGGCAGGGGGTGATGAAAAACTGTTTTTT.